This T cell receptor (beta chain) originates from a study of cytomegalovirus exposure and HLA in healthy donors. Findings of the study overall: Reports state that TCR beta sequences accurately predicted most subjects' HLA-A and HLA-B alleles. Indistinguishable V segments such as TRBV6-2 and TRBV6-3 were excluded. Data from an earlier analysis indicated that most TCR beta V segments were productive either about 87% or about 30% of the time.

In the case of this clone: As yet, its antigen is unknown.

The PCR employed 60 Vbeta primers together with 13 Jbeta primers. Measured with immunoSEQ multiplex PCR; TCRdb has only the in-frame clones, and not every one. The table lists some 100,000 clones, around 70% of them singletons. Trimming stripped 0 bases from V and 2 bases from J, with 7 bases between. CDR1 and CDR2 (germline): SGHAT, FQNNGV. The CDR3 runs to 14 residues. The TCR was taken from a woman in her 50s in good health and CMV-seropositive. The sequenced material came from PBMCs. This chain joins TRBV11-2 and TRBJ1-1; unclear D gene. The CDR3 spells CASSLDISNTEAFF. CDR3 DNA sequence: TGTGCCAGCAGCTTAGATATCAGTAACACTGAAGCTTTCTTT.